This entry lists 5 T cell receptor beta chains sequenced from one sample in a study of regulatory T cells in long-lasting Graves disease. Arm-PCR of CDR3 regions and iRepertoire HTBI primers were the basis on which TCR beta libraries were built. Each CDR3 protein gets one entry after TCRdb re-called the multiplex PCR reads with MiXCR. Of hundreds of thousands of distinct CDR3 sequences listed, around 15% are singletons. Time point reported: newly diagnosed GD, antithyroid drugs for less than 3 months. PBMCs were the source of the RNA used for TCR sequencing. These same data were also listed under a study on T cells in Graves' hyperthyroidism and ophthalmopathy.

The input for sequencing was peripheral blood mononuclear cells (PBMCs), taken at new diagnosis, from a patient treated with antithyroid drugs. The receptors come from a woman in her twenties or thirties with Graves disease.

This clonotype was recorded a few times. The CDR3, as DNA: TGCAGTGCTAGAGACCCCCGGGAACCGGGGGGCTATGGCTACACCTTC. Protein: CSARDPREPGGYGYTF. The gene calls are TRBV20-1 and TRBJ1-2, with D perhaps matching TRBD1 (5 bases). Germline CDR1 is DFQATT and CDR2 is SNEGSKA (reference sequence). V was trimmed by 0 bases and J by 4 bases, leaving 18 bases between them. CDR3 length equals 16 residues.

This clonotype was seen ten or more times. The chain is built from TRBV2 and TRBJ2-5; D gene unclear. V lost 11 bases and J 1 base, leaving 17 bases between the germline ends. This CDR3 has 14 amino acids. Germline loops: CDR1 SNHLY, CDR2 FYNNEI. The CDR3 region is CASQEGGFQETQYF. The CDR3 bases are TGTGCCTCCCAAGAAGGTGGATTCCAAGAGACCCAGTACTTC.

This clonotype was counted at least ten times. The J gene is TRBJ1-2, the V gene TRBV12-3 or TRBV12-4; D is undetermined. The V and J ends lost 3 bases and 9 bases respectively, with 8 bases between them. This CDR3 is 11 amino acids long. Here the CDR3 DNA reads TGTGCCAGCAGTTTTGGAGGGAGCTACACCTTC. This codes for CASSFGGSYTF.

The chain carries TRBV3-1 and TRBJ2-7; D may match TRBD1 or TRBD2 (5 bases each). V was clipped by 4 bases and J by 5 bases, with 12 bases between them. The germline CDR1 and CDR2 sequences are LGHDT and YNNKEL (reference sequence). The CDR3 is made up of 13 amino acids. CDR3 region: CASSPPGADEQYF. The CDR3 coding sequence is TGTGCCAGCAGCCCCCCCGGGGCAGACGAGCAGTACTTC.

As to this clonotype: A read error may be the cause here, since a much bigger clone is one base away. CDR3 residues: CASSPDRGRQPQHF. In nucleotides, the CDR3 is TGTGCCAGCAGCCCGGACAGAGGGCGTCAGCCCCAGCATTTT. This chain connects TRBV7-9 to TRBJ1-5; weak D call: TRBD1 (6 bases). Trimming removed 5 bases from V and 6 bases from J, with 14 bases in between. CDR1 SEHNR and CDR2 FQNEAQ come from the germline V gene (reference sequence). There are 14 residues in the CDR3.